Listed here is a single T cell receptor beta chain. Its antigen is as yet unknown. The germline V gene encodes CDR1 SGHTA and CDR2 FQGTGA. V lost 6 bases to trimming and J lost 4 bases, with 25 bases between them. The CDR3 is made up of 17 amino acids. The record originates from a study of T cells in Graves' hyperthyroidism and ophthalmopathy. Reasons for excluding patients were uncontrolled infection, other autoimmune disease, pregnancy or lactation. The diagnostic basis comprised clinical symptoms, serum thyroxine and TRAb, thyroid ultrasound and orbital computed tomography. RNA transcripts served as the template for amplifying TCR beta CDR3 regions. The study used the HTBI primer set for a first-round RT-PCR of the TCR CDR3. TCRdb used MiXCR to reprocess the multiplex PCR reads, holding one entry per CDR3 protein. The profile shows about 660,000 distinct CDR3 sequences, 45% of them singletons. General observations from the study: Stable hyperthyroidism was separated from ophthalmopathy by a model based on 13 V-J features. Also found in blood were most expanded thyroid clonotypes above 0.001.

The sequencing sample was made of peripheral blood or thyroid tissue (not recorded which). The chain employs TRBV7-3 and TRBJ2-7; a possible D gene is TRBD2 (5 bases). This TCR was sampled from an adult man with Graves' disease, either hyperthyroidism or ophthalmopathy (not recorded which). As DNA, the CDR3 is TGTGCCAGCAGTCAAGCAGTCACTAGGAGTGGGGAATACGAGCAGTACTTC. As protein: CASSQAVTRSGEYEQYF.